This T cell receptor beta chain was retrieved from a study of T cell responses to AZD1222 COVID-19 vaccine. Produced via immunoSEQ multiplex PCR; TCRdb's table is partial and in-frame only. The sample has around 140,000 clones, 93% seen once; the top ten hold approximately 5.4%. V was clipped by 0 bases and J by 2 bases, with 11 bases between them. This CDR3 spans 15 amino acids. Germline values: CDR1 LNHNV, CDR2 YYDKDF (reference sequence). This sequence originates from an adult in good health. The rearrangement joins TRBV15 to TRBJ2-7; unclear D gene. The sequenced sample was peripheral blood, obtained on day 0 of AZD1222 vaccination. CDR3 sequence (DNA): TGTGCCACCAGCAGAGAAGGGTACACCACCTACGAGCAGTACTTC. Its translation: CATSREGYTTYEQYF.